The clone carrying this T cell receptor beta chain came up many times. This record comes from a study of CD8+CD57+ T cells in acquired aplastic anemia. The length of the CDR3 is 15 residues. The V gene's germline CDR1 is MGHRA and CDR2 YSYEKL. V lost 2 bases and J lost 3, with 11 bases in between. Patients sequenced had flow cytometry evidence of CD8+CD57+ cell expansion. The study profiled TCR beta VDJ and CDR3 using genomic DNA as template. TCRdb re-called the reads through MiXCR, storing one row per CDR3 protein. Of about 240,000 distinct CDR3 sequences in the sample, around 46% were seen once. The sequence was collected from a human donor with aplastic anemia. Sequencing used sorted CD4+, CD8+, or CD8+CD57+ T cells (not recorded which) from PBMCs. The chain couples TRBV4-1 to TRBJ1-5, with D possibly matching TRBD1 (5 bases). The CDR3 nucleotides are TGCGCCAGCAGCCAACTACAGGCGATCAATCAGCCCCAGCATTTT. Translation: CASSQLQAINQPQHF.